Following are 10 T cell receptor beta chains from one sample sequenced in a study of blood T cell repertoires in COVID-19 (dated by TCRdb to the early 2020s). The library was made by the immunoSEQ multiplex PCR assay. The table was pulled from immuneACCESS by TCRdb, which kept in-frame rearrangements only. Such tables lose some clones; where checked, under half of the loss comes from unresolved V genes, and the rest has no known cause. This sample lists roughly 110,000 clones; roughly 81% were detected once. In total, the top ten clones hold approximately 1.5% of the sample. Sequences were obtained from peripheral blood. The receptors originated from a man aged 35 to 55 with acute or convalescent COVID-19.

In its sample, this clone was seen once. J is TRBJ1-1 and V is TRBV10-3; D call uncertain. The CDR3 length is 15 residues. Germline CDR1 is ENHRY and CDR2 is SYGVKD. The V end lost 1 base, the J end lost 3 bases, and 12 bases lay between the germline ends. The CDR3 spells CAISEYLGGDTEAFF. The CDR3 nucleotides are TGTGCCATCAGTGAGTATTTGGGTGGAGACACTGAAGCTTTCTTT.

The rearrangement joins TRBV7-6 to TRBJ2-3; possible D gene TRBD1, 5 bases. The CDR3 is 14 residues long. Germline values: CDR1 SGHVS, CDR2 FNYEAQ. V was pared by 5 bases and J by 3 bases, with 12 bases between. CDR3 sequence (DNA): TGTGCCAGCAGCCCCAGGCAGGGTACAGATACGCAGTATTTT. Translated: CASSPRQGTDTQYF.

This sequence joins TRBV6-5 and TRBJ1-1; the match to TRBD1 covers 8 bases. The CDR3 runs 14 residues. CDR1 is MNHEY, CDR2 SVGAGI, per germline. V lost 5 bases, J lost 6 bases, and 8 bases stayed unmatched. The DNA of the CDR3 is TGTGCCAGCAGTCTGAACACAGGGGGAGCTGAAGCTTTCTTT. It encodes CASSLNTGGAEAFF.

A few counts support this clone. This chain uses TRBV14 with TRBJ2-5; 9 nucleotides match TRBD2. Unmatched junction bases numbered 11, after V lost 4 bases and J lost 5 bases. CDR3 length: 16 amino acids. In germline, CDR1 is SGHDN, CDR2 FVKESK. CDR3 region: CASSRPALAGRETQYF. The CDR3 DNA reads TGTGCCAGCAGCCGACCGGCGCTAGCGGGACGGGAGACCCAGTACTTC.

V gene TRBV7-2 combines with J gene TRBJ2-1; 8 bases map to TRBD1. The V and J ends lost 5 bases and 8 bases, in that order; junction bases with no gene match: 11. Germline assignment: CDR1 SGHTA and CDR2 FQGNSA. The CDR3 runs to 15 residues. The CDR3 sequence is CASSVSTGGWDEQFF. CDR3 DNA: TGTGCCAGCAGCGTAAGCACAGGGGGGTGGGATGAGCAGTTCTTC.

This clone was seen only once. CDR3 region: CATSDPPGAGNTIYF. CDR3 DNA: TGTGCCACCAGTGATCCCCCAGGGGCTGGAAACACCATATATTTT. The rearrangement links TRBV24-1 to TRBJ1-3; a possible D gene is TRBD1 (6 bases). Trimming took 3 bases from V and 2 from J, leaving 10 bases between them. Germline CDR1 reads KGHDR; CDR2 reads SFDVKD. The CDR3 spans 15 residues.

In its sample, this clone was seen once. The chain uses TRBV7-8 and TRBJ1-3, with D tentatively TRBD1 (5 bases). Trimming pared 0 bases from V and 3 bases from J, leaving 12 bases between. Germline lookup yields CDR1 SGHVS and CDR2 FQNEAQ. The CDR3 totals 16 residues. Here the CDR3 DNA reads TGTGCCAGCAGCTTAGCCGCGGGGGGGAATGGAAACACCATATATTTT. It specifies CASSLAAGGNGNTIYF.

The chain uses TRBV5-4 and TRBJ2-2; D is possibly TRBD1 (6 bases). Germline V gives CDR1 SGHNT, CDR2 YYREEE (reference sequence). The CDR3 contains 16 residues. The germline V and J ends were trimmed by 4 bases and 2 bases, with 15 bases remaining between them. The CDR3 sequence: CASSPSGTRNTGELFF. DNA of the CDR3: TGTGCCAGCAGCCCCTCCGGGACACGCAACACCGGGGAGCTGTTTTTT.

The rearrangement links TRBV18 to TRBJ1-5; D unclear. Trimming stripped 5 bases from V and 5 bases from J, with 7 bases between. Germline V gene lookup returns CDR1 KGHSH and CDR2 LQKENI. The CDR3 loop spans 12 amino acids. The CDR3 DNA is TGTGCCAGCTCATCGACTTATCAGCCCCAGCATTTT. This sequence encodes CASSSTYQPQHF. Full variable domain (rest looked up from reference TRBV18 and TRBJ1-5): NAGVMQNPRHLVRRRGQEARLRCSPMKGHSHVYWYRQLPEEGLKFMVYLQKENIIDESGMPKERFSAEFPKEGPSILRIQQVVRGDSAAYFCASSSTYQPQHFGDGTRLSIL.

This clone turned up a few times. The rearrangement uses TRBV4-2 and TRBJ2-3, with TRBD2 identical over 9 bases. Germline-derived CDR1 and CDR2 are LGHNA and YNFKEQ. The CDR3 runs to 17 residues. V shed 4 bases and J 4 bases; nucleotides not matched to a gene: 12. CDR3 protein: CASSPGLAQRGADTQYF. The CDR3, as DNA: TGTGCCAGCAGCCCAGGACTAGCGCAAAGAGGGGCAGATACGCAGTATTTT.